The table lists the clone carrying this T cell receptor beta chain with a few counts. V lost 0 bases, J lost 9 bases, and 13 bases lay in between. Germline CDR1 is MNHEY and CDR2 is SVGEGT. The CDR3 totals 14 residues. The data belong to a study of early T cells in non-severe SARS-CoV-2 infection. Across the study: The input, bulk RNA from unsorted whole blood, was sequenced, and chains were unpaired.

Individual cDNA molecules were tagged with unique molecular identifiers. TCRdb re-analysed the 5' RACE reads in MiXCR, keeping a single row per CDR3 protein. The sample has 64,000 or so distinct CDR3 sequences; over 10% are singletons. This clonotype was sampled from an adult who was a healthcare worker with PCR-confirmed SARS-CoV-2 infection or an uninfected control (not recorded which). The input for sequencing was whole blood, taken at baseline. The rearrangement links TRBV6-2 or TRBV6-3 to TRBJ2-3; possible D gene TRBD2, 6 bases. For the CDR3, the DNA is TGTGCCAGCAGTTACTCAACGGGAGTTTGGACGCAGTATTTT. It encodes CASSYSTGVWTQYF.